One and the same sample provided the 6 T cell receptor beta chains below, sequenced in a study of molecular identifiers for immune sequencing clone quantification. MiXCR was run by TCRdb on the PCR reads, yielding one entry per CDR3 protein. The repertoire has 550,000 to 750,000 distinct CDR3 sequences, 20% of them found once; the top ten carry 0.85%. Input material: naive CD8+ T cells from blood, with Jurkat cell RNA spiked in. Subset denoted: FACS-sorted CD8+CD4-CCR7+CD45RA+ naive T cells. The receptors come from a human donor in good health. Some libraries in this study had Jurkat cell RNA spiked in.

This clonotype appeared many times. This rearrangement joins TRBV20-1 to TRBJ1-5, with D perhaps TRBD1 (5 bases). V was cut by 2 bases and J by 5 bases, with 19 bases left in between. The germline V gene encodes CDR1 DFQATT and CDR2 SNEGSKA (reference sequence). This CDR3 region has 16 residues. The CDR3 nucleotides are TGCAGTGCTAGAAGTTCTAGCCGACAGCGAGATCAGCCCCAGCATTTT. Its protein product is CSARSSSRQRDQPQHF.

V usage is TRBV30 and J usage is TRBJ2-5; 7 nucleotides line up with TRBD1. This CDR3 spans 14 amino acids. CDR1 GTSNPN and CDR2 SVGIG come from the germline V gene (reference sequence). V lost 2 bases, J lost 5 bases, and 8 bases stayed unmatched. CDR3 sequence (DNA): TGTGCCTGGAGTTCTCGCAGGGGGTGGGAGACCCAGTACTTC. The encoded protein is CAWSSRRGWETQYF.

The chain has TRBV20-1 and TRBJ1-3, with D uncertain. Trimming took 4 bases from V and 2 from J, leaving 24 bases between them. This CDR3 is built from 18 residues. Germline V gene lookup returns CDR1 DFQATT and CDR2 SNEGSKA (reference sequence). The CDR3 loop is CSAKSSIGFPKPGNTIYF. In DNA, the CDR3 is TGCAGTGCTAAGAGTAGTATAGGGTTCCCCAAACCTGGAAACACCATATATTTT.

As for this clonotype: A much more abundant neighbour one base away suggests this may be a read error. V is TRBV12-3 or TRBV12-4 and J is TRBJ2-3; D is tentatively TRBD1 or TRBD2 (6 bases each). The CDR3 spans 16 residues. The CDR3, as DNA: TGTGCCGGCAGTCCTACCGCACAGGGACTCACAGATACGCAGTATTTT. Translation gives CAGSPTAQGLTDTQYF.

This clonotype was observed many times. The chain joins TRBV6-1 to TRBJ2-6; no definite D call. The length of the CDR3 is 14 residues. V was trimmed by 3 bases and J by 3 bases, leaving 6 bases between them. The V gene's germline CDR1 is MNHNS and CDR2 SASEGT. The CDR3 DNA is TGTGCCAGCAGTGAGGCACTTGGGGCCAACGTCCTGACTTTC. Translated: CASSEALGANVLTF.

The chain uses TRBV28 and TRBJ2-1, with 16 bases lining up with TRBD2. From germline, CDR1 is MDHEN and CDR2 SYDVKM. The length of the CDR3 is 18 residues. The J segment lost 2 bases and the V segment lost 3 bases, leaving 4 bases of the junction unmatched. CDR3 DNA: TGTGCCAGCAGTTTCTTCGGGACTAGCGGGAGGGCCTACAATGAGCAGTTCTTC. Protein: CASSFFGTSGRAYNEQFF.